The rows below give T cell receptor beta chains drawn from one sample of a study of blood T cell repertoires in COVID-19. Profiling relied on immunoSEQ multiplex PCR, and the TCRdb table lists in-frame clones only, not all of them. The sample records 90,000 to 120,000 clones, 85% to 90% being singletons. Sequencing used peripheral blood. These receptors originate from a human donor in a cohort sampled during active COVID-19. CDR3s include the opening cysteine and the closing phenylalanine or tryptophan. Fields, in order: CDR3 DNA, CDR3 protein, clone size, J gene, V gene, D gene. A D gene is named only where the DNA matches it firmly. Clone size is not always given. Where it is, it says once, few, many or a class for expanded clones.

TGTGCCAGCAGCTGGAGCGGACAGGGGAGGTCCAAAAACATTCAGTACTTC	CASSWSGQGRSKNIQYF	once	TRBJ2-4	TRBV5-4	TRBD1
TGTGCCAGCCGATCGACAGGGGGTCAGGGGGAGCAGTTCTTC	CASRSTGGQGEQFF	-	TRBJ2-1	TRBV28	TRBD1
TGTGCCAGCTCACCGGAATCTAGGGGCGAGCAGTACTTC	CASSPESRGEQYF	-	TRBJ2-7	TRBV18	-
TGTGCCACCAGTGACGGGCGCGGGGGCACAGATACGCAGTATTTT	CATSDGRGGTDTQYF	-	TRBJ2-3	TRBV24-1	-
TGTGCCAGCAGCTTTATGACTAGCTCCAATGAGCAGTTCTTC	CASSFMTSSNEQFF	-	TRBJ2-1	TRBV7-3	TRBD2
TGTGCCAGTAGTACCCGGGACAGGGGAAATCAGCCCCAGCATTTT	CASSTRDRGNQPQHF	-	TRBJ1-5	TRBV19	TRBD1
TGTGCCAGCAGCCCCGGGACAGTTAAAAACATTCAGTACTTC	CASSPGTVKNIQYF	-	TRBJ2-4	TRBV7-9	TRBD1
TGTGCTAGCAGCTTATCGAGGGAAGAGACCCAGTACTTC	CASSLSREETQYF	-	TRBJ2-5	TRBV7-7	-
TGCGCCAGCAGCCAAGTGGGTAGGGGCGATTCACCCCTCCACTTT	CASSQVGRGDSPLHF	-	TRBJ1-6	TRBV4-3	-
TGTGCCAGCAGCTCGGAGACTAGCGGGAAGGTCTACGAGCAGTACTTC	CASSSETSGKVYEQYF	-	TRBJ2-7	TRBV5-6	TRBD2
TGCGCCAGCAGCTGGGGGGACAGGGGCTCTTACGAGCAGTACTTC	CASSWGDRGSYEQYF	-	TRBJ2-7	TRBV5-1	TRBD1
TGTGCCAGCAGCCGCGAATCGACTAGCGGTATCAATGAGCAGTTCTTC	CASSRESTSGINEQFF	-	TRBJ2-1	TRBV7-9	TRBD2
TGTGCCAGCAGCAGAGGGACAGGGGGCGGACCAGAGACCCAGTACTTC	CASSRGTGGGPETQYF	-	TRBJ2-5	TRBV27	TRBD1
TGTGCCAGCAGTCCCCCACGTACCGAACAGGGTCGTACTCAGCCCCAGCATTTT	CASSPPRTEQGRTQPQHF	-	TRBJ1-5	TRBV2	-